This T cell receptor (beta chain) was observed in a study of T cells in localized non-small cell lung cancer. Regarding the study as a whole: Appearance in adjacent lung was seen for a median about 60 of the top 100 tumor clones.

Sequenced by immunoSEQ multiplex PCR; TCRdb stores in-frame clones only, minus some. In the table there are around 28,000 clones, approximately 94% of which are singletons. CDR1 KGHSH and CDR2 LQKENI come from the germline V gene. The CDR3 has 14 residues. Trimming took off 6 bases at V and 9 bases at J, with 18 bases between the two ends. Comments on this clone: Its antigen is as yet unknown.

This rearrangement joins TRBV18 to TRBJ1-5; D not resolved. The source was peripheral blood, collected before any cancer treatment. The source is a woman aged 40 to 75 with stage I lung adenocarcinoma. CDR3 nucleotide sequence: TGTGCCAGCTCTCCCATCGATAGTTTCGGGCCCCAGCATTTT. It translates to CASSPIDSFGPQHF.